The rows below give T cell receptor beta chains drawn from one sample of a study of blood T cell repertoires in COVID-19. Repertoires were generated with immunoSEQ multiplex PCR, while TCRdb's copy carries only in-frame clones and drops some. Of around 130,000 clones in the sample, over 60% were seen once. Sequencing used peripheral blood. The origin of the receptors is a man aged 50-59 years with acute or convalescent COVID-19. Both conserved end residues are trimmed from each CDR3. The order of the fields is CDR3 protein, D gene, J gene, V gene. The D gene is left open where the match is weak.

CDR3aa: AWSVSGLYTEAF
d_gene: NA
j_gene: TRBJ1-1
v_gene: TRBV30

CDR3aa: ASSRAGGRSYGYT
d_gene: TRBD1
j_gene: TRBJ1-2
v_gene: TRBV3-1/TRBV3-2

CDR3aa: ASRPTGTGTTNEQF
d_gene: TRBD1
j_gene: TRBJ2-1
v_gene: TRBV7-9

CDR3aa: ASSQNTGTGVEQY
d_gene: TRBD1
j_gene: TRBJ2-7
v_gene: TRBV5-1

CDR3aa: SAREGNGYT
d_gene: NA
j_gene: TRBJ1-2
v_gene: TRBV20-1

CDR3aa: ASSQGYSGTGGTEAF
d_gene: TRBD1
j_gene: TRBJ1-1
v_gene: TRBV3-1/TRBV3-2

CDR3aa: ASSFSRRRNEQF
d_gene: NA
j_gene: TRBJ2-1
v_gene: TRBV27

CDR3aa: ASSLAGDTEAF
d_gene: NA
j_gene: TRBJ1-1
v_gene: TRBV2

CDR3aa: ASSPQQGAAGNTIY
d_gene: TRBD1
j_gene: TRBJ1-3
v_gene: TRBV18

CDR3aa: ASSQAGLAADTQY
d_gene: TRBD2
j_gene: TRBJ2-3
v_gene: TRBV4-1

CDR3aa: ASSVVSKTGELF
d_gene: NA
j_gene: TRBJ2-2
v_gene: TRBV9

CDR3aa: ASSHLSSVYGYT
d_gene: NA
j_gene: TRBJ1-2
v_gene: TRBV3-1/TRBV3-2

CDR3aa: ASSRGRGTGELF
d_gene: NA
j_gene: TRBJ2-2
v_gene: TRBV4-2

CDR3aa: ASSPRQIGYGYT
d_gene: NA
j_gene: TRBJ1-2
v_gene: TRBV6-5

CDR3aa: SASPGGQRKNTEAF
d_gene: TRBD1
j_gene: TRBJ1-1
v_gene: TRBV20-1

CDR3aa: ASSLYPLSSYEQY
d_gene: NA
j_gene: TRBJ2-7
v_gene: TRBV5-1

CDR3aa: ASSTDTLYGYT
d_gene: NA
j_gene: TRBJ1-2
v_gene: TRBV19

CDR3aa: ASSQSGTGASPLH
d_gene: TRBD1
j_gene: TRBJ1-6
v_gene: TRBV16

CDR3aa: ASSTKSTGGYGYT
d_gene: NA
j_gene: TRBJ1-2
v_gene: TRBV19

CDR3aa: ASSENWGDGNSPLH
d_gene: NA
j_gene: TRBJ1-6
v_gene: TRBV6-1

CDR3aa: ASGAGAVSTDTQY
d_gene: NA
j_gene: TRBJ2-3
v_gene: TRBV7-9

CDR3aa: ASSQDLEGAVEGYT
d_gene: TRBD1
j_gene: TRBJ1-2
v_gene: TRBV3-1/TRBV3-2

CDR3aa: ASSQEQGGNTIY
d_gene: TRBD1
j_gene: TRBJ1-3
v_gene: TRBV4-2

CDR3aa: ASSFGGGGNQPQH
d_gene: NA
j_gene: TRBJ1-5
v_gene: TRBV5-4

CDR3aa: ASRLAGGRYEQY
d_gene: TRBD2
j_gene: TRBJ2-7
v_gene: TRBV6-5

CDR3aa: ASSQEGRGARSYT
d_gene: NA
j_gene: TRBJ1-2
v_gene: TRBV3-1/TRBV3-2

CDR3aa: ASSTGTGQRETQY
d_gene: TRBD1
j_gene: TRBJ2-5
v_gene: TRBV19

CDR3aa: ASSPGHGTNSPLH
d_gene: NA
j_gene: TRBJ1-6
v_gene: TRBV18

CDR3aa: ASSTPDIETQY
d_gene: NA
j_gene: TRBJ2-5
v_gene: TRBV5-1

CDR3aa: ASSPGRAQNEQF
d_gene: TRBD2
j_gene: TRBJ2-1
v_gene: TRBV11-2

CDR3aa: ASSSLTGGNTEAF
d_gene: TRBD1
j_gene: TRBJ1-1
v_gene: TRBV5-1

CDR3aa: ASSQGAGGSPLH
d_gene: TRBD1
j_gene: TRBJ1-6
v_gene: TRBV3-1/TRBV3-2

CDR3aa: AWSGDRRTEAF
d_gene: TRBD1
j_gene: TRBJ1-1
v_gene: TRBV30

CDR3aa: ASSLSGRNTIY
d_gene: NA
j_gene: TRBJ1-3
v_gene: TRBV6-5

CDR3aa: ASSISDSTNQPQH
d_gene: NA
j_gene: TRBJ1-5
v_gene: TRBV5-1

CDR3aa: ASSILAGGQPQH
d_gene: TRBD1
j_gene: TRBJ1-5
v_gene: TRBV19

CDR3aa: ASTRTNGGELF
d_gene: NA
j_gene: TRBJ2-2
v_gene: TRBV3-1/TRBV3-2